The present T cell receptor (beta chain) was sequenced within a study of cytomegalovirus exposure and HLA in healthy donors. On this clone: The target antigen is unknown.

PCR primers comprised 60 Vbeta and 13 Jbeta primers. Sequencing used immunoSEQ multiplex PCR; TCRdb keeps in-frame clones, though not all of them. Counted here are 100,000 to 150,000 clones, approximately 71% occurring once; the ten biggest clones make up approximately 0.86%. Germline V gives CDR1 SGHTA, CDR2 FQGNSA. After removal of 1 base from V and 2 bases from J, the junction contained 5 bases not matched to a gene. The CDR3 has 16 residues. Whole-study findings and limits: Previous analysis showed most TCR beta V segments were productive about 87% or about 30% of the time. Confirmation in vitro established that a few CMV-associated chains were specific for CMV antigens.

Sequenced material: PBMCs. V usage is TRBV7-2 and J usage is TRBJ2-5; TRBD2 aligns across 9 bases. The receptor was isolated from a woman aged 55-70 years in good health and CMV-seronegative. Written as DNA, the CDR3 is TGTGCCAGCAGCTTAGGTGTCCTAGCGGGGCAAGAGACCCAGTACTTC. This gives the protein CASSLGVLAGQETQYF.